The 20 T cell receptor beta chains below were found in one sample sequenced in a study of beta chain features in type 1 diabetes. Expressed TCRB transcripts were sequenced because the isolated RNA had all been reverse transcribed beforehand. The table came from immunoSEQ multiplex PCR; TCRdb's copy has only in-frame clones and leaves some out. This sample carries 250,000 to 350,000 clones, 14% of them seen once, and the ten largest clones take about 0.017%. Findings and limits, study-wide: Shorter TCRB CDR3s, moderately but significantly so, were found in Type 1 diabetes patients in all four CD4+ subsets.

For these TCRs, the target antigens are not known. The sample consisted of naive CD4+ T cells from blood. The receptor source for this set is a man aged 25 to 40 with type 1 diabetes.

In its sample, this clone was seen a few times. The V call is TRBV5-4, the J call TRBJ1-1; D possibly corresponds to TRBD1 (5 bases). The CDR3 extends over 14 amino acids. The germline V gene has CDR1 SGHNT and CDR2 YYREEE (reference sequence). V lost 4 bases and J lost 5, with 15 bases in between. In DNA form, the CDR3 reads TGTGCCAGCAGCCCCACAGGTTATATAACTGAAGCTTTCTTT. Protein product: CASSPTGYITEAFF.

In this sample, this clone turned up a few times. V gene TRBV2 combines with J gene TRBJ1-5; TRBD1 might be the D (5 bases). The CDR3 consists of 15 residues. With 4 bases removed from V and 0 bases from J, the gap between germline ends came to 10 bases. The germline V gene has CDR1 SNHLY and CDR2 FYNNEI. The CDR3 DNA reads as TGTGCCAGCAGTGCGACAGAGTATAGCAATCAGCCCCAGCATTTT. This gives the protein CASSATEYSNQPQHF.

The chain recombines TRBV7-9 with TRBJ2-1, with D possibly matching TRBD2 (5 bases). The germline V gene has CDR1 SEHNR and CDR2 FQNEAQ (reference sequence). CDR3 length: 16 amino acids. Trimming pared 1 base from V and 5 bases from J, leaving 15 bases between. CDR3 residues: CASSLGVRGLDNEQFF. The CDR3 coding sequence is TGTGCCAGCAGCTTAGGTGTACGGGGATTAGACAATGAGCAGTTCTTC.

The chain uses TRBV7-2 and TRBJ2-1; 11 nucleotides align to TRBD2. The V gene's germline CDR1 is SGHTA and CDR2 FQGNSA. The J segment lost 7 bases and the V segment lost 3 bases, leaving 5 bases of the junction unmatched. The CDR3 contains 15 residues. CDR3 residues: CASSFTSGRINEQFF. The CDR3 nucleotides are TGTGCCAGCAGCTTCACTAGCGGGAGAATAAATGAGCAGTTCTTC.

J is TRBJ2-5 and V is TRBV7-2, with D perhaps TRBD1 (6 bases). Germline V CDR1 and CDR2: SGHTA, FQGNSA. The CDR3 spans 13 residues. V dropped 3 bases and J dropped 4 bases, with 9 bases sitting between them. CDR3 DNA sequence: TGTGCCAGCAGCTTGACAGGACCAGAGACCCAGTACTTC. It is translated as CASSLTGPETQYF.

This clone has a handful of counts. The chain uses TRBV10-3 and TRBJ2-7, with TRBD2 matching 8 bases. The CDR3 runs to 14 residues. Germline V lookup: CDR1 ENHRY, CDR2 SYGVKD. The V gene end was trimmed by 3 bases and the J gene end by 4 bases; junction bases not matched to a gene: 5. The CDR3 DNA sequence: TGTGCCATCAGTGACACGGGAGGGCCTTACGAGCAGTACTTC. This codes for CAISDTGGPYEQYF.

The chain combines TRBV15 with TRBJ1-5; the D gene is possibly TRBD1 (5 bases). Per the germline V gene, CDR1 is LNHNV and CDR2 is YYDKDF (reference sequence). V shed 1 base and J shed 3 bases, with 19 bases lying between them. This CDR3 spans 18 amino acids. As DNA, the CDR3 is TGTGCCACCAGCAGAGTCTCGGGGGAACGACAGTACAATCAGCCCCAGCATTTT. Its translation: CATSRVSGERQYNQPQHF.

The chain carries TRBV9 and TRBJ2-1, with D possibly TRBD2 on 5 matching bases. Germline V lookup: CDR1 SGDLS, CDR2 YYNGEE. This CDR3 is built from 15 residues. V gave up 4 bases and J gave up 0 bases, with 11 bases separating them. CDR3 protein: CASSPSGSSYNEQFF. In nucleotides, the CDR3 is TGTGCCAGCAGCCCATCGGGGAGCTCCTACAATGAGCAGTTCTTC.

This clone was counted only a few times. This chain uses TRBV9 with TRBJ2-5, with 9 bases matching TRBD2. The CDR3 runs 14 residues. Per germline, CDR1 SGDLS and CDR2 YYNGEE. V trimming: 3 bases; J trimming: 5 bases; junction bases outside the gene matches: 5. CDR3 amino acids: CASSDLAGAETQYF. The CDR3 nucleotides are TGTGCCAGCAGCGACTTAGCGGGAGCGGAGACCCAGTACTTC.

The chain is built from TRBV10-3 and TRBJ2-1; no clear D. V was shortened by 6 bases and J by 3 bases, with 9 bases between the two germline ends. Germline values: CDR1 ENHRY, CDR2 SYGVKD. This CDR3 region has 13 residues. CDR3 sequence reads: CAIRGSNYNEQFF. CDR3 nucleotides: TGTGCCATCAGGGGCTCTAACTACAATGAGCAGTTCTTC.

This chain connects TRBV28 to TRBJ1-2; a weak D match, TRBD1 (6 bases). The length of the CDR3 is 13 residues. V lost 4 bases and J lost 8, with 14 bases in between. The germline gives CDR1 MDHEN, CDR2 SYDVKM. This CDR3 is CASSSTGRRGYTF. The CDR3 DNA follows: TGTGCCAGCAGTTCGACAGGCCGTCGCGGCTACACCTTC.

This chain links TRBV12-5 with TRBJ2-3, with a weak D call TRBD1 (6 bases). The CDR3 covers 17 residues. CDR1 and CDR2 (germline): LGHNT, FRNRAP. Trimming took off 2 bases at V and 1 base at J, with 16 bases between the two ends. CDR3 DNA sequence: TGTGCTAGTGGTTTGACACAAGGGACACAAGGCACAGATACGCAGTATTTT. Amino acid sequence: CASGLTQGTQGTDTQYF.

This clone was counted a few times. V is TRBV5-1 and J is TRBJ1-5; 10 nucleotides line up with TRBD1. Germline CDR1 and CDR2: SGHRS and YFSETQ. This CDR3 spans 16 amino acids. After removal of 0 bases from V and 9 bases from J, the junction contained 9 bases not matched to a gene. Here the CDR3 reads CASSLGGTGALGPQHF. CDR3 nucleotides: TGCGCCAGCAGCTTGGGAGGGACAGGGGCTTTAGGGCCCCAGCATTTT.

The V gene is TRBV23-1, the J gene TRBJ1-3; 8 bases match TRBD1. TRBV23-1 qualifies as an ORF whose function is uncertain. The J segment lost 0 bases and the V segment lost 3 bases, leaving 4 bases of the junction unmatched. This CDR3 region has 16 residues. The CDR3 here is CASSHTDRASGNTIYF. CDR3 bases: TGCGCCAGCAGTCACACGGACAGGGCCTCTGGAAACACCATATATTTT.

This clone was detected a few times. The chain carries TRBV14 and TRBJ2-1; D may be TRBD1 (6 bases). The CDR3 has 14 amino acids. Germline-derived CDR1 and CDR2 are SGHDN and FVKESK. With 4 bases removed from V and 1 base from J, the gap between germline ends came to 8 bases. This CDR3 is CASSLRGSYNEQFF. In DNA form, the CDR3 reads TGTGCCAGCAGCCTCAGGGGATCCTACAATGAGCAGTTCTTC.

This clone occurred a few times. CDR3 nucleotides: TGTGCCAGCAGGGGTCACGGGGGACGGACGAACACCGGGGAGCTGTTTTTT. It yields the protein CASRGHGGRTNTGELFF. The rearrangement joins TRBV28 to TRBJ2-2; tentative D call: TRBD2 (6 bases). V was pared by 6 bases and J by 0 bases, with 17 bases between. The CDR3 is 17 amino acids. The germline V gene encodes CDR1 MDHEN and CDR2 SYDVKM.

The CDR3 DNA follows: TGTGCCAGCAGCTTCGACAGGGCTCCGCAAGAGACCCAGTACTTC. Translating it yields CASSFDRAPQETQYF. The chain combines TRBV7-2 with TRBJ2-5; 7 nucleotides agree with TRBD1. Per germline, CDR1 SGHTA and CDR2 FQGNSA. The CDR3 covers 15 residues. V shed 3 bases, J shed 2 bases, and the junction held 6 bases outside the gene matches.

This sequence joins TRBV5-1 and TRBJ2-1, with a weak D call TRBD2 (5 bases). The V end lost 4 bases, the J end lost 6 bases, and 8 bases lay between the germline ends. Germline CDR1 is SGHRS and CDR2 is YFSETQ. CDR3 length: 12 residues. The DNA of the CDR3 is TGCGCCAGCAGCGTCACTAGCAATGAGCAGTTCTTC. This translates into CASSVTSNEQFF.

A few counts support this clone. This chain uses TRBV6-5 with TRBJ1-1, with TRBD1 as a possible D gene (5 bases). The germline gives CDR1 MNHEY, CDR2 SVGAGI. Between the trimmed V and J ends, which lost 4 bases and 6 bases, there was a span of 15 bases. The CDR3 totals 14 residues. The chain's CDR3 is CASSSRWAGSEAFF. CDR3 in DNA: TGTGCCAGCAGTTCCCGCTGGGCAGGGTCTGAAGCTTTCTTT.

The rearrangement uses TRBV5-1 and TRBJ2-2, with 10 bases fitting TRBD1. The germline V gene encodes CDR1 SGHRS and CDR2 YFSETQ. This CDR3 has 15 amino acids. V shed 6 bases and J 2 bases; nucleotides not matched to a gene: 4. The CDR3 DNA sequence: TGCGCCAGCACTCGACAGGGGGCCAACACCGGGGAGCTGTTTTTT. Translated, it gives CASTRQGANTGELFF.